This T cell receptor (beta chain) is drawn from a study of cytomegalovirus exposure and HLA in healthy donors. Study results and limitations: In vitro assays verified that three CMV-associated chains recognized CMV antigens specifically. Cytomegalovirus status was reportedly diagnosed by the classifier with high specificity and sensitivity. Sequencing depth roughly uniform across donors was assumed in presence/absence analyses. Follow-up analysis seemed to connect common viral pathogens with several of the most significant clusters identified.

The PCR ran on 60 Vbeta and 13 Jbeta primers. TCRdb's copy holds only in-frame clones and misses some; the assay was immunoSEQ multiplex PCR. The sample carries some 160,000 clones, roughly 72% recorded once. Worth noting for this clone: The antigen is undetermined.

Germline values: CDR1 SNHLY, CDR2 FYNNEI. There are 14 residues in the CDR3. The sample was PBMCs. This sequence was found in a man in his forties in good health and CMV-seronegative. The V and J genes are TRBV2 and TRBJ1-2, with TRBD1 identical over 9 bases. The CDR3: CVLGATGGGYGYTF. CDR3 bases: TGTGTTTTGGGGGCGACAGGGGGGGGCTATGGCTACACCTTC.